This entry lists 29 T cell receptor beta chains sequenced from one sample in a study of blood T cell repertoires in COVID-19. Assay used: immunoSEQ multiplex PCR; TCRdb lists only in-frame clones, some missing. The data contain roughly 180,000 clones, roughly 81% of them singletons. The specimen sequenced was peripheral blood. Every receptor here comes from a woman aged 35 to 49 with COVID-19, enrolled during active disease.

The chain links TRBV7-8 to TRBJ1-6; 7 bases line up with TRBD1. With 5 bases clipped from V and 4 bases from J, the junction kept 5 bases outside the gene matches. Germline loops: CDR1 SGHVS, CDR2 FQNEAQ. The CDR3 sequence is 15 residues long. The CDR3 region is CASSTRDSYNSPLHF. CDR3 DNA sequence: TGTGCCAGCAGCACACGGGACAGTTATAATTCACCCCTCCACTTT.

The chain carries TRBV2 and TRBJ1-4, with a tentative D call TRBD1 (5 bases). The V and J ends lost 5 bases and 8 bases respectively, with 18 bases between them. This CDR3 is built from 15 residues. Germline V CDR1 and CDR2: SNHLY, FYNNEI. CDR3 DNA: TGTGCCAGCAGTCTCTCAGGGAAAGTGGGAGAAAAACTGTTTTTT. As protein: CASSLSGKVGEKLFF.

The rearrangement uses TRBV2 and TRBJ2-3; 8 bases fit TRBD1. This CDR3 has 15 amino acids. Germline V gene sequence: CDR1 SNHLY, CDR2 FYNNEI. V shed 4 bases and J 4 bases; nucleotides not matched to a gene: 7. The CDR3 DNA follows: TGTGCCAGCAGTGTCCAGGGGGCCTGGGCAGATACGCAGTATTTT. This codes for CASSVQGAWADTQYF.

The CDR3 DNA reads TGCAGCGTTGGTTTTAGCGGGGCAAGAGAGCAGTACTTC. Its protein is CSVGFSGAREQYF. This chain connects TRBV29-1 to TRBJ2-7, with 8 bases aligning to TRBD2. CDR3 length: 13 residues. Trimming removed 4 bases from V and 7 bases from J; junction bases left unmatched: 9. Germline loops: CDR1 SQVTM, CDR2 ANQGSEA.

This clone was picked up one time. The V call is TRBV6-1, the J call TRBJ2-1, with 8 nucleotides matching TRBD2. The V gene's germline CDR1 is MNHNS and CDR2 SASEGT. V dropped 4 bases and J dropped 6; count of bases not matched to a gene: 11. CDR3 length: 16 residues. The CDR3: CASSGIAGGAGNEQFF. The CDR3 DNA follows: TGTGCCAGCAGTGGAATCGCGGGGGGTGCCGGCAATGAGCAGTTCTTC.

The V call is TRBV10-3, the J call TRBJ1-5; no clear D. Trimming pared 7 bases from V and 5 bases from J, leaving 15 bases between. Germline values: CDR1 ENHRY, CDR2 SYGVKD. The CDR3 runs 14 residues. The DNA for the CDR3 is TGTGCCATCAAGGCAGAGGGTGATCATCAGCCCCAGCATTTT. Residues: CAIKAEGDHQPQHF.

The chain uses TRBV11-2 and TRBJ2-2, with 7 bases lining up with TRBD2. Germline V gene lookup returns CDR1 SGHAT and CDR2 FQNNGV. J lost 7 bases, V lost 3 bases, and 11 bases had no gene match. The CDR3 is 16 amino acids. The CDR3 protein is CASSFQTGTNGGELFF. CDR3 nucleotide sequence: TGTGCCAGCAGCTTCCAGACTGGGACTAATGGCGGGGAGCTGTTTTTT.

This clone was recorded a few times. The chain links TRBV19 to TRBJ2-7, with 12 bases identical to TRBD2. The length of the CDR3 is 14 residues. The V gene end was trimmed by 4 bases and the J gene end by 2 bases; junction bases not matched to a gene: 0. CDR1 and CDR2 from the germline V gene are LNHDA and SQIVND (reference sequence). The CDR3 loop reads CASSTSGRAYEQYF. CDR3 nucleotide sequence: TGTGCCAGTAGTACTAGCGGGAGGGCCTACGAGCAGTACTTC.

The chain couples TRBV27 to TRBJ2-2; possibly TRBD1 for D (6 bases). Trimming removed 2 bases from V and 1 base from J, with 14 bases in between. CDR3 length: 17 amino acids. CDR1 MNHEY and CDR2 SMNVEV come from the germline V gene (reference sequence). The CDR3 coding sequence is TGTGCCAGCAGTTTACTTCCCGCAGGGGTGAACACCGGGGAGCTGTTTTTT. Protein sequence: CASSLLPAGVNTGELFF.

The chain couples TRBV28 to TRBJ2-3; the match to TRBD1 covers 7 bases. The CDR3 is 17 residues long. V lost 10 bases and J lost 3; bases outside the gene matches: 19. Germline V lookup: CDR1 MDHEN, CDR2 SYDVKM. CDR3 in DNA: TGTGCCACCATAAACCTACAAGGACAGGCATGGACAGATACGCAGTATTTT. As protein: CATINLQGQAWTDTQYF.

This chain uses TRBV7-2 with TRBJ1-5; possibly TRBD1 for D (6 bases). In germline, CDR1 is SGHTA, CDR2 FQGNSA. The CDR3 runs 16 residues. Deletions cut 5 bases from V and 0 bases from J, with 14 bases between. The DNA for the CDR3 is TGTGCCAGCAGCACTACGGACAGCCTTAGCAATCAGCCCCAGCATTTT. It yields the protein CASSTTDSLSNQPQHF.

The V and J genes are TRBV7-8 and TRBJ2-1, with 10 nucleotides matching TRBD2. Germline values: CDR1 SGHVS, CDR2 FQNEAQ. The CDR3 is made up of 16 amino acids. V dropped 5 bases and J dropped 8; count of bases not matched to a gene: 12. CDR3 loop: CASSPEMGLASHEQFF. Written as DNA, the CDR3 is TGTGCCAGCAGCCCCGAAATGGGACTAGCGTCGCATGAGCAGTTCTTC.

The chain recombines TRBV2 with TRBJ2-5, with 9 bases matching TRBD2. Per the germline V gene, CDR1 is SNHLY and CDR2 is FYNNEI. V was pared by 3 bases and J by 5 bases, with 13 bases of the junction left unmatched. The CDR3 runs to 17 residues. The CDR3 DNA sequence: TGTGCCAGCAGTGATCCAGCCAGCGGGGGGAGTGGTGAGACCCAGTACTTC. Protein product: CASSDPASGGSGETQYF.

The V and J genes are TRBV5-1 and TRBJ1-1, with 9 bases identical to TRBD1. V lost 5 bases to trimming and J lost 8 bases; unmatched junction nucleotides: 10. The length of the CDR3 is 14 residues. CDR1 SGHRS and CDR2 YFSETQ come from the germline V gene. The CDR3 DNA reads TGCGCCAGCAGACGGACAGGGGATAGTATAGAAGCTTTCTTT. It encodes CASRRTGDSIEAFF.

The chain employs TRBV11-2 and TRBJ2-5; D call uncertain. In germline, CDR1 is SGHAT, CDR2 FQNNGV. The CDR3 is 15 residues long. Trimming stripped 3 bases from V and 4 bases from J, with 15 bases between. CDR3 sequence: CASSFVGSPAETQYF. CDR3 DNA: TGTGCCAGCAGCTTCGTGGGCAGCCCCGCAGAGACCCAGTACTTC. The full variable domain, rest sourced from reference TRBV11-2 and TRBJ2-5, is EAGVAQSPRYKIIEKRQSVAFWCNPISGHATLYWYQQILGQGPKLLIQFQNNGVVDDSQLPKDRFSAERLKGVDSTLKIQPAKLEDSAVYLCASSFVGSPAETQYFGPGTRLLVL.

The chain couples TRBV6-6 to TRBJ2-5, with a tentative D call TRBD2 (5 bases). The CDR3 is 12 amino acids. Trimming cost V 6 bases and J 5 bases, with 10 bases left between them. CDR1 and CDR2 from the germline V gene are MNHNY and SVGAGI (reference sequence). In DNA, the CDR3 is TGTGCCAGCAGGGGAGTTCATGAGACCCAGTACTTC. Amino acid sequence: CASRGVHETQYF.

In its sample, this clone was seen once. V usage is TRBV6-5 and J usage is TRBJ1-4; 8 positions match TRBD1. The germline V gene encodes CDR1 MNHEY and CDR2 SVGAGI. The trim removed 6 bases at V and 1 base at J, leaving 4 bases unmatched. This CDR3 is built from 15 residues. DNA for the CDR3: TGTGCCAGCAGGGGGGACAGGCGAACTAATGAAAAACTGTTTTTT. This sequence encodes CASRGDRRTNEKLFF.

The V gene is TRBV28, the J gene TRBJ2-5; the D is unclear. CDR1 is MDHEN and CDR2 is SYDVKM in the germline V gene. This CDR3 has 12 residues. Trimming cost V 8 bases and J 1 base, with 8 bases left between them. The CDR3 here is CASSAGQETQYF. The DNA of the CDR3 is TGTGCCAGCTCAGCAGGCCAAGAGACCCAGTACTTC.

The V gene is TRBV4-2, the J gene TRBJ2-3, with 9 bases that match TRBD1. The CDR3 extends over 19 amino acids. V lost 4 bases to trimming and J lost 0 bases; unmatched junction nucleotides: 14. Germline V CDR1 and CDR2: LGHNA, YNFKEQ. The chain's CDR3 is CASSRETTGGWLSTDTQYF. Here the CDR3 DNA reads TGTGCCAGCAGCCGAGAAACGACAGGGGGATGGCTGAGCACAGATACGCAGTATTTT.

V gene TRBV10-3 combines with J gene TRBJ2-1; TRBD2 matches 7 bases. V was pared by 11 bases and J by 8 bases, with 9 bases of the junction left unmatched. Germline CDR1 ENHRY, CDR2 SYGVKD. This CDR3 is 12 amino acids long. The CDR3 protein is CAAGGSGDEQFF. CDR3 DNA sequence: TGTGCCGCGGGCGGGAGCGGAGATGAGCAGTTCTTC.

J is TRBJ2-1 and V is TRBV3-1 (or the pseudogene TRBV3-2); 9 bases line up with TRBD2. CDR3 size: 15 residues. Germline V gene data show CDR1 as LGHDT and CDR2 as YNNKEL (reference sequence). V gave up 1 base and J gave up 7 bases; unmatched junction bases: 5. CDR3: CASSQGAGGWNEQFF. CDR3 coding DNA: TGTGCCAGCAGCCAAGGAGCGGGAGGTTGGAATGAGCAGTTCTTC.

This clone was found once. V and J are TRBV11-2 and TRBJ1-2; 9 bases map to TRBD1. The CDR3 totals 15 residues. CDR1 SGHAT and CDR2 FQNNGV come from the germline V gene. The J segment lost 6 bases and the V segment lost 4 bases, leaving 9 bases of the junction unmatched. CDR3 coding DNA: TGTGCCAGCAGCTATTCGGGACAGGGCACAAATGGCTACACCTTC. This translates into CASSYSGQGTNGYTF.

The CDR3 nucleotides read TGTGCCAGCTCACCGTACGGGGGAGTGAACACCGGGGAGCTGTTTTTT. Its translation is CASSPYGGVNTGELFF. This chain joins TRBV18 and TRBJ2-2; D is perhaps TRBD2 (6 bases). V was cut by 3 bases and J by 1 base, with 12 bases left in between. Germline-derived CDR1 and CDR2 are KGHSH and LQKENI. The CDR3 contains 16 residues.

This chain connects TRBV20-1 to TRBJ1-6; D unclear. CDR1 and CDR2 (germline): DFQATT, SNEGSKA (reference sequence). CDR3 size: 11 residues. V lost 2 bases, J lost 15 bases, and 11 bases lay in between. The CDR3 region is CSARWLSHLHF. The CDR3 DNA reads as TGCAGTGCTAGATGGTTGAGTCACCTCCACTTT.

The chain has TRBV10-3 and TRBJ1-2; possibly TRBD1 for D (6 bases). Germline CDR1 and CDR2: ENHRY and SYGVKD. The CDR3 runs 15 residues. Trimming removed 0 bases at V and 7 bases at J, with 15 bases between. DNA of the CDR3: TGTGCCATCAGTGAGTCTATGGGGGCCCGAGGTGGCTACACCTTC. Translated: CAISESMGARGGYTF.

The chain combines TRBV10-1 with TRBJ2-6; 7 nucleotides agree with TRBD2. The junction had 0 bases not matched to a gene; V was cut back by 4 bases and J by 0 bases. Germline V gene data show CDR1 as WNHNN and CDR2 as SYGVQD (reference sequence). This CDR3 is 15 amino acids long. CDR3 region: CASSAGGSGANVLTF. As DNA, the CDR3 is TGCGCCAGCAGTGCGGGGGGCTCTGGGGCCAACGTCCTGACTTTC.

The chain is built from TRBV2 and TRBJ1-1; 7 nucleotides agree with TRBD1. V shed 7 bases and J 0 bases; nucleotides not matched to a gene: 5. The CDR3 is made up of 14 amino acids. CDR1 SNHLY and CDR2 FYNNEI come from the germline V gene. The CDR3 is CASTRGQMNTEAFF. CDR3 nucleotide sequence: TGTGCCAGCACCCGGGGACAGATGAACACTGAAGCTTTCTTT.

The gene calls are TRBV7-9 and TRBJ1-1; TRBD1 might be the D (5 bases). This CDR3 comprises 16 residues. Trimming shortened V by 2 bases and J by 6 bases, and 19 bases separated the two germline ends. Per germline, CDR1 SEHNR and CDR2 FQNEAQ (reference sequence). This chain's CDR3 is CASSLKATGPSSEAFF. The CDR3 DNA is TGTGCCAGCAGCTTAAAGGCAACAGGCCCTTCTTCTGAAGCTTTCTTT.

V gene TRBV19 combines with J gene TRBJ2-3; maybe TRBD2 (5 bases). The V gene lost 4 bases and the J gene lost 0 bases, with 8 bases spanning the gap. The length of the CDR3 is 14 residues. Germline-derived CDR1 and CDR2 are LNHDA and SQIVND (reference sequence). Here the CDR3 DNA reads TGTGCCAGTAGTAGTCTAGCAAGCACAGATACGCAGTATTTT. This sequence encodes CASSSLASTDTQYF.